Reported below is one TCR beta chain. The antigen is undetermined. This entry belongs to a study of Ad26.COV2.S vaccination and SARS-CoV-2 variants. Broader study findings: With respect to non-spike TCR breadth, vaccine and placebo recipients were similar.

Treatment noted: around 19 received Ad26.COV2.S at low or high dose, single or two shots; roughly 5 received placebo; per-sample allocation not given. Following the first vaccine or placebo injection, samples were taken on day 63. TCRdb's table, derived via immunoSEQ multiplex PCR, lists solely in-frame clones and lacks some. The sample lists 430,000 or so clones; 89% were seen once. The ends lost 6 bases at V and 7 bases at J; junction bases unmatched: 9. CDR1 is SGHAT and CDR2 is FQNNGV in the germline V gene. The CDR3 covers 15 residues. The sequenced sample was peripheral blood, obtained in a trial of Ad26.COV2.S vaccine versus placebo. The chain is built from TRBV11-2 and TRBJ2-1; TRBD2 agrees at 10 bases. This sequence was found in a person aged 18 to 65 who received the Ad26.COV2.S COVID-19 vaccine or a placebo. CDR3 nucleotides: TGTGCCAGCAGGACACCTCTAGCGGGAGAAAATGAGCAGTTCTTC. Its translation: CASRTPLAGENEQFF.